This TCR beta chain was documented in a study of blood T cell repertoires in COVID-19. On the study more broadly: Acute and convalescent COVID-19 samples came from the United States, Italy and Spain. From T cells, B-cell-depleted T cells, or PBMCs came the material, which was cDNA or gDNA.

V gave up 6 bases and J gave up 7 bases, with 22 bases separating them. CDR3 length equals 15 residues. Germline values: CDR1 ENHRY, CDR2 SYGVKD. Seattle patients were enrolled while actively infected and followed longitudinally. Authors' methods: Amplification from reference gene primers served as the basis for estimated nucleated cell counts. Clones were sequenced by immunoSEQ multiplex PCR, and TCRdb holds only the in-frame ones, with some missing. That table gives V, J and clone size, and the DNA gave D and trimming. The sample holds over 200,000 clones, roughly 92% seen once. Sequenced sample: peripheral blood. This TCR was sampled from a man aged 55 to 70 with COVID-19, enrolled during active disease. This chain connects TRBV10-3 to TRBJ2-7, with D possibly matching TRBD2 (6 bases). The CDR3 DNA sequence: TGTGCCATCAGCCCGGCCTCTACTAGCTATGGTGAGCAGTACTTC. Its translation: CAISPASTSYGEQYF.